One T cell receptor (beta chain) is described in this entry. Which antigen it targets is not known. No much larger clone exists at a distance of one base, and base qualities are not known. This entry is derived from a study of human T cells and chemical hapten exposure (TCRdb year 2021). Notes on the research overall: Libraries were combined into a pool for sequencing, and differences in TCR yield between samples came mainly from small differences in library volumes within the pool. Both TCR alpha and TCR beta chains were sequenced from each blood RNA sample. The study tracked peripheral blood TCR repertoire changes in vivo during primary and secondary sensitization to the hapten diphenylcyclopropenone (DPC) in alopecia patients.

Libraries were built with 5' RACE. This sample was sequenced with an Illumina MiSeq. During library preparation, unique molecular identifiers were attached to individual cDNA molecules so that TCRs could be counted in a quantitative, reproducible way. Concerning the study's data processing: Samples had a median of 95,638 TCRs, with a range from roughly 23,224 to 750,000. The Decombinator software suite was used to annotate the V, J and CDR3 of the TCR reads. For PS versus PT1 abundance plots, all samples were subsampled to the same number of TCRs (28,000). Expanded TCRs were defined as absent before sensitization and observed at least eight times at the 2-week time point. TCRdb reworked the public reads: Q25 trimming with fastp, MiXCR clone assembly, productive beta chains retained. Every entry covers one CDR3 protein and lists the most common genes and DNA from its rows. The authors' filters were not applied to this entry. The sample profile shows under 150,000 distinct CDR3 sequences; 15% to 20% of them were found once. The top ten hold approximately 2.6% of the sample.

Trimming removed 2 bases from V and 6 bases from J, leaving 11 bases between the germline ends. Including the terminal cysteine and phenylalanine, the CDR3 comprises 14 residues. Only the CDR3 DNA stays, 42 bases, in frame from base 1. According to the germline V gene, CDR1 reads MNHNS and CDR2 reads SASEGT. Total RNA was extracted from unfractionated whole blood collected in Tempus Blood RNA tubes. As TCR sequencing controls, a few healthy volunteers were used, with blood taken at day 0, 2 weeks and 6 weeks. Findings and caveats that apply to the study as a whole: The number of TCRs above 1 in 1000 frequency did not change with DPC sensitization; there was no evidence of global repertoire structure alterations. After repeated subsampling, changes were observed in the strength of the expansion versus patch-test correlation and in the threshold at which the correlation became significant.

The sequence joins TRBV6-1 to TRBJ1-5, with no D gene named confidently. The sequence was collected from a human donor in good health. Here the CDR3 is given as CASSEIGPAQPQHF. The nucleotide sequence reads TGTGCCAGCAGTGAAATCGGGCCGGCTCAGCCCCAGCATTTT.